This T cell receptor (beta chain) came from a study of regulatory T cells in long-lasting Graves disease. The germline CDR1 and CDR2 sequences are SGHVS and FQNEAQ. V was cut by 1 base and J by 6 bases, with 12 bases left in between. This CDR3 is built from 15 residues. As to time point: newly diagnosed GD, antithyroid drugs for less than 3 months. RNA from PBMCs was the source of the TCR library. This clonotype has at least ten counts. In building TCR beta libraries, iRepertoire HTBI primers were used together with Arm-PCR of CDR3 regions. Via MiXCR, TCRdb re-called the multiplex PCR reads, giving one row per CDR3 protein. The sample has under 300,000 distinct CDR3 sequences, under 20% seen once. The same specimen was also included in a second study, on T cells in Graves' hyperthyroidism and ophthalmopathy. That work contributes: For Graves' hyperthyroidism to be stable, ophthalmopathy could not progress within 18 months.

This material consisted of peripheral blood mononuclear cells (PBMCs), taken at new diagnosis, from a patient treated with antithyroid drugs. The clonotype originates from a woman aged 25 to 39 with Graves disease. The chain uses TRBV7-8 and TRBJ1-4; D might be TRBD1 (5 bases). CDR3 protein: CASSLEQGMYEKLFF. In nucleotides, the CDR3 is TGTGCCAGCAGCTTAGAGCAGGGAATGTATGAAAAACTGTTTTTT.